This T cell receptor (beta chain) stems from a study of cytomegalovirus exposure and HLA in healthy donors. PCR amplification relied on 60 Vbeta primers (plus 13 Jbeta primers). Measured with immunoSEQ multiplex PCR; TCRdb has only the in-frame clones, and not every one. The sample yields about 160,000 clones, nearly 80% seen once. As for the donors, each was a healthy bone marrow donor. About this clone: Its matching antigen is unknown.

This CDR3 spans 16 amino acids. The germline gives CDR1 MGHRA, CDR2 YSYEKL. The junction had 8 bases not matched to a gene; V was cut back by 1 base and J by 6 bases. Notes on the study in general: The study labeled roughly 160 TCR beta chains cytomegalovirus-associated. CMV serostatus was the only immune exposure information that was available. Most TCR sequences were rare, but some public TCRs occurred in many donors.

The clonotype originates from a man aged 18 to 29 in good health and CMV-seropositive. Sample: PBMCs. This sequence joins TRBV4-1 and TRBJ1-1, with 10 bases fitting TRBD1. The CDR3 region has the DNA TGCGCCAGCAGCCAAGGATTAGACAGGGGGCTGGCTGAAGCTTTCTTT. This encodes CASSQGLDRGLAEAFF.